The clone carrying this TCR beta chain was seen many times. Its antigen is not identified. Stated time point: longitudinal time-point 1 (baseline). V was clipped by 1 base and J by 3 bases; unmatched bases: 14. Germline V gene sequence: CDR1 DFQATT, CDR2 SNEGSKA (reference sequence). There are 17 residues in the CDR3. The data were taken from a study of neurological immune-mediated disorders. Study-level results: HTLV-1-associated myelopathy led in TCR clonal expansion, while multiple sclerosis ranked lowest, below healthy controls.

5'RACE with 10-nucleotide random UMIs generated the cDNA. TCRdb independently ran MiXCR on the 5' RACE reads; one entry per CDR3 protein. The data show tens of thousands of distinct CDR3 sequences, roughly 13% seen once. The TCR was taken from a female donor with HTLV-1-associated myelopathy (HAM/TSP). The J gene is TRBJ2-7, the V gene TRBV20-1; 8 bases fit TRBD1. The sequenced material came from PBMCs. CDR3 sequence (DNA): TGCAGTGCTAGAGTTGGACAGGGTCTAGATTATCGCTACGAGCAGTACTTC. It encodes CSARVGQGLDYRYEQYF.